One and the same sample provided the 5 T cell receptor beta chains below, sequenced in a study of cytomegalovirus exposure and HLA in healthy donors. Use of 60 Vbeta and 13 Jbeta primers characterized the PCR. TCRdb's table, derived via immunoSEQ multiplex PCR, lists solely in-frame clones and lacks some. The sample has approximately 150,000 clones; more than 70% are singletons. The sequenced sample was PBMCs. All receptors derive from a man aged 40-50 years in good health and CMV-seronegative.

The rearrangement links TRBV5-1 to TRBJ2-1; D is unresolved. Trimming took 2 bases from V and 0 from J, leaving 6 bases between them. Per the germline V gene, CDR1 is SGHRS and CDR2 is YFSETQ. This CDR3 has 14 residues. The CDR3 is CASSLASSYNEQFF. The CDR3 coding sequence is TGCGCCAGCAGCTTAGCGAGCTCCTACAATGAGCAGTTCTTC.

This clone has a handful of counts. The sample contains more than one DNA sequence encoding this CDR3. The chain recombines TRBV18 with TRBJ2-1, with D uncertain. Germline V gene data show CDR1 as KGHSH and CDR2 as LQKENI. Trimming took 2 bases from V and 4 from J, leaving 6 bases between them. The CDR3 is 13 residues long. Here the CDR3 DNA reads TGTGCCAGCTCACCAAGCAGGTACAATGAGCAGTTCTTC. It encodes CASSPSRYNEQFF.

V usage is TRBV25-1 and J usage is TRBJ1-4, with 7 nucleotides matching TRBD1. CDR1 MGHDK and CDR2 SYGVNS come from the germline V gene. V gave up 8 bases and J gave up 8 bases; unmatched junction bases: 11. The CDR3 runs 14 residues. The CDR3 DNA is TGTGCCAGCTCTCGACAGGGATGGCGGGAAAAACTGTTTTTT. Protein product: CASSRQGWREKLFF. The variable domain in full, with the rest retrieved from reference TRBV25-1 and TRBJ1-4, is EADIYQTPRYLVIGTGKKITLECSQTMGHDKMYWYQQDPGMELHLIHYSYGVNSTEKGDLSSESTVSRIRTEHFPLTLESARPSHTSQYLCASSRQGWREKLFFGSGTQLSVL.

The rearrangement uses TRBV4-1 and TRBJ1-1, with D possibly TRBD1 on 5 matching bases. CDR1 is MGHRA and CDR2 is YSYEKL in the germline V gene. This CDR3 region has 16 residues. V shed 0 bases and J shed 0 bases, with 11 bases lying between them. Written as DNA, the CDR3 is TGCGCCAGCAGCCAAGATAGAGACAGTTTGAACACTGAAGCTTTCTTT. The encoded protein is CASSQDRDSLNTEAFF.

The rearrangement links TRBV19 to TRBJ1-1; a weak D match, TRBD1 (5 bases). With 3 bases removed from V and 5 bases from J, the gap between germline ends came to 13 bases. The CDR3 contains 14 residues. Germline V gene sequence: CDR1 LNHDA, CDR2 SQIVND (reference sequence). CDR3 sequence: CASSMIAAGTEAFF. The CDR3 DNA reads TGTGCCAGTAGTATGATAGCGGCAGGGACTGAAGCTTTCTTT.